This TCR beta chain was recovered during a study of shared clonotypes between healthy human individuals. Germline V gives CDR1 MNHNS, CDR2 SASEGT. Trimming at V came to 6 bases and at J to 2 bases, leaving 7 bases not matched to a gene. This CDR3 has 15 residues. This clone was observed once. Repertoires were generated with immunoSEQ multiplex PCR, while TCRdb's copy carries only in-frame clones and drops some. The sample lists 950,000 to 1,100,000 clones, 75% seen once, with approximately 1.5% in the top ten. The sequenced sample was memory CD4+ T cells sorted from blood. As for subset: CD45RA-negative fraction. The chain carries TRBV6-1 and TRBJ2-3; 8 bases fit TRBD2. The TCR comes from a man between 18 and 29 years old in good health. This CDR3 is CASSGRGGLTDTQYF. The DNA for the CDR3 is TGTGCCAGCAGCGGGAGGGGAGGGCTCACAGATACGCAGTATTTT.